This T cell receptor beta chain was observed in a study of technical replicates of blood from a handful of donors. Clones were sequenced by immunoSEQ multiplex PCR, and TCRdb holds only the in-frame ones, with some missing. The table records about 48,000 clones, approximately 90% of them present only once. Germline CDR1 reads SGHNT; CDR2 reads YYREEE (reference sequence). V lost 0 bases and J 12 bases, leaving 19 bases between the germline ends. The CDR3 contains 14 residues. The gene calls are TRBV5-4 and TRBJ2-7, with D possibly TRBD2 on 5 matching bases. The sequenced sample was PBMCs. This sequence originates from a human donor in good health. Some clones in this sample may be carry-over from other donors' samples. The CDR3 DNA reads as TGTGCCAGCAGCTTGGGTGAGGGTTTCGGGTTGTGGTACTTC. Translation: CASSLGEGFGLWYF.